A selection of T cell receptor beta chains follows, all from one sample in a study of CD8 T cells in Susac syndrome. MiXCR, applied by TCRdb to the immunoSEQ multiplex PCR reads, yields one record per CDR3 protein. Of about 240,000 distinct CDR3 sequences listed, about 96% are singletons. Sequences were obtained from CD4+ T cells from PBMCs. The receptors were gathered from a human donor with Susac syndrome. The CDR3 runs from the conserved cysteine through the conserved F or W. The D gene is left open where the match is weak. Some rows have no size entry. The others give once, few or many, or a class for an expanded clone.

d_gene,j_gene,v_gene,abundance,CDR3aa,CDR3nt
.,TRBJ1-5,TRBV27,.,CASSLTRPGGWPQHF,TGTGCCAGCAGTTTAACTAGGCCCGGCGGGTGGCCCCAGCATTTT
.,TRBJ2-2,TRBV28,.,CASSLRRENTGELFF,TGTGCCAGCAGTTTAAGGCGGGAGAACACCGGGGAGCTGTTTTTT
TRBD2,TRBJ2-3,TRBV20-1,.,CSARVAGGNTDTQYF,TGCAGTGCTAGAGTAGCGGGAGGGAACACAGATACGCAGTATTTT
TRBD2,TRBJ2-1,TRBV20-1,once,CSVSGRAGNEQFF,TGCAGTGTTAGCGGGAGGGCTGGAAATGAGCAGTTCTTC
.,TRBJ2-5,TRBV30,.,CAWRAFQGRRETQYF,TGTGCCTGGAGAGCCTTCCAAGGCAGGCGAGAGACCCAGTACTTC
.,TRBJ1-3,TRBV11-2,.,CASSLGLRWNSGNTIYF,TGTGCCAGCAGCTTAGGGCTCAGGTGGAACTCTGGAAACACCATATATTTT
TRBD2,TRBJ2-1,TRBV20-1,.,CSARDPSGSGYEQFF,TGCAGTGCTAGAGACCCAAGCGGGAGTGGCTATGAGCAGTTCTTC
.,TRBJ2-1,TRBV12-3/TRBV12-4,once,CASSKQGAYNEQFF,TGTGCCAGCAGTAAACAGGGAGCCTACAATGAGCAGTTCTTC
TRBD2,TRBJ2-1,TRBV14,.,CASSHPGLAGRDEQFF,TGTGCCAGCAGCCACCCGGGACTAGCGGGACGGGATGAGCAGTTCTTC
.,TRBJ2-5,TRBV5-1,.,CASSTTGRTQETQYF,TGCGCCAGCAGCACAACCGGACGGACCCAAGAGACCCAGTACTTC
.,TRBJ2-1,TRBV29-1,.,CSVEDSSATYNEQFF,TGCAGCGTTGAAGATTCGTCAGCGACTTACAATGAGCAGTTCTTC
.,TRBJ1-1,TRBV30,.,CAWRTSGGTSTEAFF,TGTGCCTGGAGGACTTCGGGGGGGACGAGCACTGAAGCTTTCTTT
TRBD1,TRBJ1-2,TRBV7-2,.,CASSPGTGSWNGYTF,TGTGCCAGCAGCCCAGGGACAGGGTCGTGGAATGGCTACACCTTC
.,TRBJ1-2,TRBV9,.,CASSVDLRQRNVGDGYTF,TGTGCCAGCAGCGTAGATTTGCGACAGAGGAATGTGGGCGATGGCTACACCTTC
TRBD1,TRBJ1-5,TRBV12-3/TRBV12-4,.,CASTRDRGNQPQHF,TGTGCCAGCACCCGAGACAGGGGAAATCAGCCCCAGCATTTT
.,TRBJ2-7,TRBV5-1,.,CASRERTELYF,TGCGCCAGCAGGGAAAGGACGGAGCTGTACTTC
TRBD1,TRBJ1-2,TRBV13,.,CASSVTGVRGGYTF,TGTGCCAGCAGCGTGACAGGGGTTCGTGGTGGCTACACCTTC
TRBD2,TRBJ2-3,TRBV5-1,.,CASRLSGRGTDTQYF,TGCGCCAGCAGGCTTAGCGGGCGTGGCACAGATACGCAGTATTTT
.,TRBJ2-5,TRBV5-1,.,CASSLAVTTETQYF,TGCGCCAGCAGCTTGGCCGTCACCACGGAGACCCAGTACTTC
TRBD2,TRBJ2-1,TRBV28,.,CASSSSGRGQFF,TGTGCCAGCAGTAGTAGCGGGAGAGGGCAGTTCTTC
TRBD2,TRBJ2-3,TRBV2,once,CASRRLAAPYTDTQYF,TGTGCCAGCCGGAGACTAGCGGCTCCTTACACAGATACGCAGTATTTT
.,TRBJ1-3,TRBV5-6,.,CASKHGSGNTIYF,TGTGCCAGCAAACACGGCTCTGGAAACACCATATATTTT
TRBD2,TRBJ2-1,TRBV28,.,CASSLRQREDYEQFF,TGTGCCAGCAGTTTACGCCAGCGGGAGGATTATGAGCAGTTCTTC
.,TRBJ2-7,TRBV4-2,once,CASSREDGRFYEQYF,TGTGCCAGCAGCCGGGAGGACGGCCGATTCTACGAGCAGTACTTC